This T cell receptor (beta chain) was observed in a study of blood T cell repertoires in COVID-19. Assay: immunoSEQ multiplex PCR; the TCRdb copy retains only in-frame clones and omits some. Of 150,000 to 200,000 clones detected, approximately 82% appear once; the ten largest clones hold approximately 14%. CDR1 MGHRA and CDR2 YSYEKL come from the germline V gene. This CDR3 contains 15 residues. With 4 bases clipped from V and 9 bases from J, the junction kept 12 bases outside the gene matches. Cohort 3 recovered donors had two negative PCRs, clearance, or symptom resolution. Sequencing used PBMCs or T cells enriched from blood (not recorded which). This receptor was identified in a man aged 45 to 65 who had recovered from COVID-19. This chain uses TRBV4-1 with TRBJ1-5; 7 bases match TRBD1. DNA for the CDR3: TGCGCCAGCAGCCTACCTGGGGGGACAGCTGGGCCCCAGCATTTT. This gives the protein CASSLPGGTAGPQHF.